Each of the 8 T cell receptor beta chains below was sequenced from the same sample in a study of early T cells in non-severe SARS-CoV-2 infection (dated by TCRdb to 2020 to 2022). Library preparation employed 5' RACE. The sample was run on a NextSeq 500. The public reads were run again by TCRdb, first through fastp at Q25 and then through MiXCR, and only productive beta chains were kept. Under each unique CDR3 protein, matching rows form one entry showing the most common genes and DNA. Here the sample has around 57,000 distinct CDR3 sequences; under 14% occur a single time. Over 1.5% of the sample is held by the ten biggest clonotypes. The sample taken for sequencing was whole blood. The receptors derive from an adult who was a healthcare worker with PCR-confirmed SARS-CoV-2 infection or an uninfected control (not recorded which).

This clonotype was seen a few times. The chain has TRBV12-3 or TRBV12-4 and TRBJ1-5, with 12 bases fitting TRBD1. This CDR3 has 16 amino acids. Trimming cost V 3 bases and J 6 bases; bases outside gene matches: 6. The CDR3 sequence is CASSFTGTGGFQPQHF. CDR3 in DNA: TGTGCCAGCAGTTTCACCGGGACAGGGGGCTTTCAGCCCCAGCATTTT.

This clonotype was detected only a few times. The rearrangement joins TRBV7-2 to TRBJ2-1, with 10 bases fitting TRBD1. The germline gives CDR1 SGHTA, CDR2 FQGNSA. The CDR3 is made up of 15 amino acids. With 0 bases clipped from V and 6 bases from J, the junction kept 2 bases outside the gene matches. The CDR3 loop reads CASSLAGQGPNEQFF. The CDR3 DNA follows: TGTGCCAGCAGCTTAGCGGGACAGGGGCCCAATGAGCAGTTCTTC.

This clonotype was counted at least ten times. The chain recombines TRBV15 with TRBJ2-5, with TRBD2 as a possible D gene (6 bases). CDR1 and CDR2 (germline): LNHNV, YYDKDF (reference sequence). V lost 1 base to trimming and J lost 5 bases, with 11 bases between them. The CDR3 consists of 14 residues. CDR3: CATSRAGESETQYF. DNA for the CDR3: TGTGCCACCAGCAGAGCGGGGGAGTCGGAGACCCAGTACTTC.

At least ten counts were recorded for this clonotype. V gene TRBV20-1 combines with J gene TRBJ2-3; D is undetermined. Between the trimmed V and J ends, which lost 4 bases and 2 bases, there was a span of 13 bases. There are 14 residues in the CDR3. From germline, CDR1 is DFQATT and CDR2 SNEGSKA (reference sequence). In DNA form, the CDR3 reads TGCAGTGCTACCCGGGCCAGCTTCACAGATACGCAGTATTTT. Protein sequence: CSATRASFTDTQYF.

This clonotype was recorded at least ten times. The rearrangement uses TRBV5-1 and TRBJ2-1; the D gene is possibly TRBD2 (5 bases). CDR3 size: 14 residues. The V gene lost 6 bases and the J gene lost 1 base, with 11 bases spanning the gap. CDR1 is SGHRS and CDR2 is YFSETQ in the germline V gene. The CDR3: CASKPGNSYNEQFF. The CDR3, as DNA: TGCGCCAGCAAACCGGGAAATTCCTACAATGAGCAGTTCTTC.

The chain carries TRBV11-2 and TRBJ2-2; 7 nucleotides match TRBD1. CDR1 is SGHAT, CDR2 FQNNGV, per germline. CDR3 size: 15 residues. Germline trimming cut 8 bases from V and 4 bases from J; bases unmatched to any gene: 10. CDR3 nucleotides: TGTGCCAGCCGACAGGGTTCTTCGGGCACCGGGGAGCTGTTTTTT. It yields the protein CASRQGSSGTGELFF.

This clonotype was recorded at least ten times. The chain links TRBV20-1 to TRBJ2-1; 13 positions match TRBD2. The V gene end was trimmed by 6 bases and the J gene end by 0 bases; junction bases not matched to a gene: 8. The CDR3 has 17 residues. The V gene's germline CDR1 is DFQATT and CDR2 SNEGSKA (reference sequence). DNA for the CDR3: TGCAGTGCCCCGACTAGCGGGGGGTCGAGCTCCTACAATGAGCAGTTCTTC. Translation gives CSAPTSGGSSSYNEQFF.

This rearrangement joins TRBV12-3 or TRBV12-4 to TRBJ2-7; 9 bases are shared with TRBD2. The CDR3 runs 14 residues. V was clipped by 5 bases and J by 6 bases; unmatched bases: 8. This chain's CDR3 is CASSPVAGAGEQYF. The CDR3 DNA reads TGTGCCAGCAGTCCAGTAGCGGGGGCTGGCGAGCAGTACTTC.